Shown below are 13 T cell receptor beta chains from a single sample sequenced in a study of cytomegalovirus exposure and HLA in healthy donors. Libraries were prepared by immunoSEQ multiplex PCR; TCRdb keeps only in-frame clonotypes and omits some of them. This table has some 270,000 clones, just over 85% appearing once. The material sequenced was PBMCs. The receptors were gathered from a woman aged 18 to 35 in good health and CMV-seronegative.

J is TRBJ2-3 and V is TRBV6-6; 7 bases agree with TRBD1. Trimming took 6 bases from V and 8 from J; bases not matched to a gene: 8. This CDR3 is built from 13 residues. CDR1 MNHNY and CDR2 SVGAGI come from the germline V gene (reference sequence). CDR3 in amino acids: CASSPDRVSTQYF. CDR3 sequence (DNA): TGTGCCAGCAGCCCCGACAGGGTTAGTACGCAGTATTTT.

The chain links TRBV5-1 to TRBJ1-6, with D tentatively TRBD1 (6 bases). CDR1 is SGHRS and CDR2 is YFSETQ in the germline V gene. The CDR3 runs 14 residues. Trimming took 2 bases from V and 8 from J, leaving 11 bases between them. The CDR3 spells CASSLQGWDSPLHF. The CDR3 DNA reads TGCGCCAGCAGCTTACAGGGTTGGGATTCACCCCTCCACTTT.

CDR3 DNA sequence: TGTGCCATCAGTGAACGCCGGGACTATTACAATGAGCAGTTCTTC. The encoded protein is CAISERRDYYNEQFF. The rearrangement uses TRBV10-3 and TRBJ2-1, with 7 bases lining up with TRBD2. CDR1 and CDR2 from the germline V gene are ENHRY and SYGVKD. The CDR3 totals 15 residues. V shed 3 bases, J shed 4 bases, and the junction held 6 bases outside the gene matches.

This chain uses TRBV28 with TRBJ1-4; TRBD1 agrees at 7 bases. With 10 bases clipped from V and 5 bases from J, the junction kept 4 bases outside the gene matches. From germline, CDR1 is MDHEN and CDR2 SYDVKM. The CDR3 extends over 12 amino acids. In nucleotides, the CDR3 is TGTGCCACGGGACAGAGAAATGAAAAACTGTTTTTT. It specifies CATGQRNEKLFF.

This chain connects TRBV18 to TRBJ1-2; D remains ambiguous. The germline V gene has CDR1 KGHSH and CDR2 LQKENI. The CDR3 has 15 residues. Trimming removed 4 bases at V and 2 bases at J, with 14 bases between. CDR3 nucleotides: TGTGCCAGCTCACGGGCAGAGGGAACGAACTATGGCTACACCTTC. Protein product: CASSRAEGTNYGYTF.

The chain links TRBV29-1 to TRBJ1-4, with D perhaps matching TRBD1 (5 bases). CDR3 length equals 12 residues. CDR1 is SQVTM, CDR2 ANQGSEA, per germline. Trimming took off 5 bases at V and 10 bases at J, with 14 bases between the two ends. This CDR3 is CSVLLGGRKLFF. CDR3 nucleotide sequence: TGCAGCGTTCTTTTGGGGGGAAGAAAACTGTTTTTT. The complete variable domain, with remaining parts taken from reference TRBV29-1 and TRBJ1-4, reads SAVISQKPSRDICQRGTSLTIQCQVDSQVTMMFWYRQQPGQSLTLIATANQGSEATYESGFVIDKFPISRPNLTFSTLTVSNMSPEDSSIYLCSVLLGGRKLFFGSGTQLSVL.

The rearrangement links TRBV7-9 to TRBJ2-5, with 7 nucleotides matching TRBD2. Trimming took 4 bases from V and 4 from J; bases not matched to a gene: 6. This CDR3 contains 14 residues. From germline, CDR1 is SEHNR and CDR2 FQNEAQ (reference sequence). This CDR3 reads CASSYSGGGETQYF. CDR3 nucleotide sequence: TGTGCCAGCAGCTATTCTGGCGGGGGAGAGACCCAGTACTTC.

This clone was found once. The V gene is TRBV27, the J gene TRBJ2-3, with TRBD2 identical over 9 bases. The CDR3 loop spans 15 amino acids. After removal of 5 bases from V and 4 bases from J, the junction contained 7 bases not matched to a gene. Germline CDR1 reads MNHEY; CDR2 reads SMNVEV (reference sequence). DNA for the CDR3: TGTGCCAGCAGTCGCGGGGGGGCTGGCGCAGATACGCAGTATTTT. Its translation: CASSRGGAGADTQYF.

The CDR3 DNA reads TGTGCCAGTAGTATAGGACAGGGAGGAGAGACCCAGTACTTC. Translating it yields CASSIGQGGETQYF. The rearrangement joins TRBV19 to TRBJ2-5; a weak D match, TRBD1 (7 bases). Trimming cost V 1 base and J 4 bases, with 10 bases left between them. Germline assignment: CDR1 LNHDA and CDR2 SQIVND (reference sequence). There are 14 residues in the CDR3.

The rearrangement joins TRBV7-2 to TRBJ1-2; TRBD1 matches at 8 bases. Germline V CDR1 and CDR2: SGHTA, FQGNSA. With V trimmed by 5 bases and J by 3 bases, 11 bases remained unmatched. The CDR3 contains 16 residues. The CDR3 DNA is TGTGCCAGCAGCCCCGGACCCGGACAGGGAGACTATGGCTACACCTTC. It yields the protein CASSPGPGQGDYGYTF. Variable domain in full (rest from reference TRBV7-2 and TRBJ1-2): GAGVSQSPSNKVTEKGKDVELRCDPISGHTALYWYRQSLGQGLEFLIYFQGNSAPDKSGLPSDRFSAERTGGSVSTLTIQRTQQEDSAVYLCASSPGPGQGDYGYTFGSGTRLTVV.

The V and J genes are TRBV18 and TRBJ1-5, with TRBD1 identical over 9 bases. Looked up from germline, CDR1 is KGHSH and CDR2 is LQKENI. This CDR3 contains 18 residues. J was trimmed by 2 bases and V by 1 base; bases with no gene match: 9. The CDR3 DNA reads as TGTGCCAGCTCACCACTTGCCGGGACAGGGATCGGCAATCAGCCCCAGCATTTT. Translating gives CASSPLAGTGIGNQPQHF. The whole variable domain, filled in from reference TRBV18 and TRBJ1-5, reads NAGVMQNPRHLVRRRGQEARLRCSPMKGHSHVYWYRQLPEEGLKFMVYLQKENIIDESGMPKERFSAEFPKEGPSILRIQQVVRGDSAAYFCASSPLAGTGIGNQPQHFGDGTRLSIL.

The V call is TRBV11-3, the J call TRBJ1-1; 11 bases are shared with TRBD1. This CDR3 region has 17 residues. From germline, CDR1 is SGHNT and CDR2 YENEEA. Trimming cost V 3 bases and J 0 bases; bases outside gene matches: 6. The CDR3 sequence is CASSFVRTGGMNTEAFF. CDR3 DNA: TGTGCCAGCAGCTTTGTCAGGACAGGGGGCATGAACACTGAAGCTTTCTTT.

The chain combines TRBV4-1 with TRBJ2-7; TRBD1 aligns across 8 bases. Germline V CDR1 and CDR2: MGHRA, YSYEKL. The J segment lost 0 bases and the V segment lost 4 bases, leaving 5 bases of the junction unmatched. This CDR3 is built from 15 residues. The CDR3 protein is CASSLGQARSYEQYF. CDR3 in DNA: TGCGCCAGCAGCCTGGGACAGGCGCGCTCCTACGAGCAGTACTTC.